The clone carrying this T cell receptor beta chain was found many times. The target antigen is unknown. This sample was taken from a study of CD8 T cells in ankylosing spondylitis. V lost 2 bases and J 6 bases, leaving 10 bases between the germline ends. CDR1 and CDR2 (germline): SGHVS, FQNEAQ. CDR3 length: 13 amino acids. Researchers built TCR beta libraries using quantitative 5'-RACE with molecular barcodes. TCRdb re-derived calls from the 5' RACE reads in MiXCR, one entry per CDR3 protein. The sample consists of 220,000 or so distinct CDR3 sequences, more than 9% of them appearing once. Overall study findings and caveats: In reactive arthritis synovial fluid and blood, some motif variants had been reported before. As reported, disease-linked clones showed significant enrichment in matched ankylosing spondylitis synovial fluid.

The rearrangement uses TRBV7-8 and TRBJ1-2; unclear D gene. Sequenced input: blood, either unsorted or a sorted T cell fraction (not recorded which). This clonotype was obtained from a male donor with ankylosing spondylitis or in good health (not recorded which). The CDR3 DNA sequence: TGTGCCAGCAGCTTACAATTAAGGGATGGCTACACCTTC. This translates into CASSLQLRDGYTF.